This is a list of T cell receptor beta chains from one sample in a study of blood T cell repertoires in COVID-19. Sequenced by immunoSEQ multiplex PCR; TCRdb stores in-frame clones only, minus some. The data show fewer than 600,000 clones, with more than 75% seen just once and 1.5% to 2% held by the top ten. Sequencing input: PBMCs or T cells enriched from blood (not recorded which). The receptor source for this set is a woman in her forties who had recovered from COVID-19. Both conserved end residues are part of each CDR3. The order of the fields is D gene, V gene, CDR3 length, J gene, clone size, CDR3 DNA, CDR3 protein. The D gene is left open where the match is weak. Clone size appears in some rows only: once, few, many, or a class for an expanded clone.

>TRBD1|TRBV2|15|TRBJ1-4|once
TGTGCCAGCAGTCTGACAGGGCCGCGGGGAGAAAAACTGTTTTTT
CASSLTGPRGEKLFF
>NA|TRBV7-6|12|TRBJ1-5|NA
TGTGCCAGCAGCCCGCGCGATCAGCCCCAGCATTTT
CASSPRDQPQHF
>NA|TRBV10-3|16|TRBJ1-2|NA
TGTGCCATCAGTGAGTCGGATTTACCACAGGGTTACGGCTACACCTTC
CAISESDLPQGYGYTF
>NA|TRBV7-9|17|TRBJ1-3|NA
TGTGCCAGCAGCCCCACAGGGAGGGGATACTCTGGAAACACCATATATTTT
CASSPTGRGYSGNTIYF
>NA|TRBV6-5|13|TRBJ1-3|NA
TGTGCCAGCAGTTACGGACTGGGAAACACCATATATTTT
CASSYGLGNTIYF
>TRBD2|TRBV5-1|14|TRBJ2-7|NA
TGCGCCAGCGGGCCCGTAGCGGGAAACTACGAGCAGTACTTC
CASGPVAGNYEQYF
>NA|TRBV2|12|TRBJ1-2|NA
TGTGCCAGCAGTGAGTTGCTAGAGGGCTACACCTTC
CASSELLEGYTF
>TRBD1|TRBV10-3|11|TRBJ2-5|NA
TGTGCCACGCGACAGGGAGAGACCCAGTACTTC
CATRQGETQYF
>NA|TRBV19|14|TRBJ2-7|NA
TGTGCCAGTAGTACCCACGCAGGCAGCTACGAGCAGTACTTC
CASSTHAGSYEQYF
>TRBD2|TRBV6-2/TRBV6-3|18|TRBJ2-7|NA
TGTGCCAGCAGTTACTCAGTAACTAGCGGGAGGGTCTCCTACGAGCAGTACTTC
CASSYSVTSGRVSYEQYF
>NA|TRBV2|13|TRBJ2-7|NA
TGTGCCAGCATGAACGCGGATTACTACGAGCAGTACTTC
CASMNADYYEQYF